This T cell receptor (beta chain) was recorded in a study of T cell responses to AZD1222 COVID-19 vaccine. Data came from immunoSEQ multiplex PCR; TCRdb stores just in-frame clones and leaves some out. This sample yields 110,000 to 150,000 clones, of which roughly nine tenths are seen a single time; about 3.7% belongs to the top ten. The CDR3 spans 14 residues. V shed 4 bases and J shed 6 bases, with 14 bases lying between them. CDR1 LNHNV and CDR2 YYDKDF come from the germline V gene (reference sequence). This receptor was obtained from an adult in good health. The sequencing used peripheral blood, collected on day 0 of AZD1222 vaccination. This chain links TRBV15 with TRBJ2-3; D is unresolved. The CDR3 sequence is CATSTRVASDTQYF. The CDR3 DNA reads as TGTGCCACCAGCACCCGGGTTGCGTCTGATACGCAGTATTTT.